These T cell receptor beta chains were read from a single sample in a study of cytomegalovirus exposure and HLA in healthy donors. The assay was immunoSEQ multiplex PCR, and TCRdb's table has in-frame clones only and misses some. The data show 150,000 to 200,000 clones, approximately 81% seen once. What was sequenced was PBMCs. These receptor sequences come from a woman aged 18-29 years in good health and CMV-seropositive. Both conserved end residues are part of each CDR3. The D gene is left open where the match is weak. Size is stated for part of the rows, as once, few or many counts, or as a class when the clone is expanded.

TRBV5-4	TRBJ2-5	TRBD2	-	CASSLAGLSSGKETQYF	TGTGCCAGCAGCTTGGCAGGTTTGTCTAGCGGGAAAGAGACCCAGTACTTC
TRBV28	TRBJ2-2	-	-	CASSLQATGELFF	TGTGCCAGCAGTTTGCAGGCCACCGGGGAGCTGTTTTTT
TRBV21-1	TRBJ2-6	-	once	CASSSDPGQVDSGANVLTF	TGTGCCAGCAGTTCCGACCCGGGACAGGTCGACTCTGGGGCCAACGTCCTGACTTTC
TRBV7-9	TRBJ2-3	TRBD2	once	CASSPRAGGALGTDTQYF	TGTGCCAGCAGCCCCCGAGCGGGGGGGGCCCTGGGCACAGATACGCAGTATTTT
TRBV6-5	TRBJ1-4	-	-	CASSSWAATNEKLFF	TGTGCCAGCAGTTCTTGGGCCGCAACTAATGAAAAACTGTTTTTT
TRBV5-4	TRBJ2-1	-	-	CASRDSPGTYNEQFF	TGTGCCAGCAGGGACAGCCCTGGCACCTACAATGAGCAGTTCTTC
TRBV11-2	TRBJ2-1	TRBD2	-	CASSLLVAGGYNEQFF	TGTGCCAGCAGCTTGCTGGTAGCGGGGGGATACAATGAGCAGTTCTTC
TRBV28	TRBJ1-2	TRBD1	-	CASSTAGTGGRNYGYTF	TGTGCCAGCAGTACAGCCGGGACAGGGGGGAGGAACTATGGCTACACCTTC
TRBV21-1	TRBJ2-7	-	-	CASSEQRSYEQYF	TGTGCCAGCAGCGAGCAGCGTTCCTACGAGCAGTACTTC
TRBV5-4	TRBJ1-2	TRBD1	-	CASRYAPGTGDIYGYTF	TGTGCCAGCAGATACGCCCCCGGGACAGGCGATATCTATGGCTACACCTTC
TRBV30	TRBJ1-3	-	few	CAWSVDSRGNTIYF	TGTGCCTGGAGTGTGGACAGCCGAGGAAACACCATATATTTT
TRBV7-2	TRBJ1-2	-	-	CASSRTGGDGYTF	TGTGCCAGCAGCCGGACCGGGGGAGATGGCTACACCTTC
TRBV4-2	TRBJ2-2	TRBD2	-	CASSHGGEGLAVTGELFF	TGTGCCAGCAGCCATGGGGGAGAGGGACTAGCAGTCACCGGGGAGCTGTTTTTT
TRBV21-1	TRBJ2-2	-	-	CASSKAQDTYTGELFF	TGTGCCAGCAGCAAGGCCCAGGACACCTACACCGGGGAGCTGTTTTTT
TRBV6-1	TRBJ2-7	-	-	CASREVYEQYF	TGTGCCAGCAGGGAGGTGTACGAGCAGTACTTC
TRBV6-4	TRBJ2-3	TRBD1	few	CASSSGTGDTDTQYF	TGTGCCAGCAGTAGCGGGACAGGGGACACAGATACGCAGTATTTT
TRBV9	TRBJ2-5	-	-	CASSPWGEETQYF	TGTGCCAGCAGCCCCTGGGGGGAAGAGACCCAGTACTTC
TRBV10-2	TRBJ2-1	TRBD1	-	CASRNYRGRDEQFF	TGCGCCAGCAGGAATTACAGGGGTAGGGATGAGCAGTTCTTC
TRBV5-1	TRBJ2-7	TRBD1	-	CASSLGQGVSYEQYF	TGCGCCAGCAGCTTAGGACAGGGGGTGTCCTACGAGCAGTACTTC
TRBV27	TRBJ2-7	-	once	CASTPLEGTYEQYF	TGTGCCAGCACCCCTCTGGAGGGAACCTACGAGCAGTACTTC